The present T cell receptor beta chain was sequenced within a study of T cell responses to AZD1222 COVID-19 vaccine. The study, taken as a whole, reports: A mostly white British donor set with more females was recruited, and clonal diversity was possibly underestimated.

Clones were sequenced by immunoSEQ multiplex PCR, and TCRdb holds only the in-frame ones, with some missing. The data hold 100,000 to 150,000 clones, with 88% observed a single time. Regarding this clone: The antigen is unknown. At one end the junction does not follow the germline gene, possibly because of a read error.

The CDR3 is made up of 12 amino acids. The sample was peripheral blood, taken on day 0 of AZD1222 vaccination. This receptor was identified in an adult in good health. This chain joins TRBV5-3 and TRBJ1-5; no firm D call. TRBV5-3 has ORF status, its function being uncertain. CDR3 nucleotides: TGTGCAAGAAAAATAGGCAATCAGCCCCAGCATTTT. This translates into CARKIGNQPQHF.